The 27 T cell receptor beta chains presented below share a single source sample, sequenced in a study of cytomegalovirus exposure and HLA in healthy donors listed by TCRdb under 2017. The protocol used for the library was the immunoSEQ multiplex PCR assay. The multiplex PCR relied on a mix of 60 forward primers for TCR Vbeta segments and 13 reverse primers for TCR Jbeta segments. As stored in TCRdb, this immuneACCESS dataset retains in-frame rearrangements with V and J assigned. A fraction of the clones does not appear; measured against another copy, unresolved V genes explain less than half of the discrepancy, and the remainder lacks a known reason. For this sample the table gives about 120,000 clones, of which roughly three quarters were detected only once. The top ten constitute more than 10% of the sample. The specimen was PBMCs. The receptor source for this set is a woman aged 40 to 55 in good health and CMV-seropositive.

The rearrangement uses TRBV7-7 and TRBJ2-1; TRBD2 matches 11 bases. This CDR3 has 13 amino acids. Trimming removed 5 bases from V and 15 bases from J; junction bases left unmatched: 9. Germline CDR1 SSHAT, CDR2 FNYEAQ (reference sequence). CDR3: CASSSIAGGPRFF. The CDR3 coding sequence is TGTGCCAGCAGCAGCATAGCGGGGGGGCCCAGGTTCTTC.

This CDR3 is CASSESGDYGYTF. In DNA form, the CDR3 reads TGTGCCAGCAGTGAATCAGGCGACTATGGCTACACCTTC. The chain is built from TRBV6-1 and TRBJ1-2; the D is unclear. Trimming took off 2 bases at V and 3 bases at J, with 7 bases between the two ends. CDR3 size: 13 residues. Per the germline V gene, CDR1 is MNHNS and CDR2 is SASEGT.

This clone was recorded a few times. The chain joins TRBV2 to TRBJ2-3; TRBD1 agrees at 7 bases. The CDR3 is 16 amino acids. Trimming removed 5 bases from V and 2 bases from J; junction bases left unmatched: 10. Germline V lookup: CDR1 SNHLY, CDR2 FYNNEI. CDR3: CASSLQGQVPTDTQYF. The CDR3 nucleotides read TGTGCCAGCAGTCTTCAAGGACAGGTCCCCACAGATACGCAGTATTTT.

This clone has just one count. The chain recombines TRBV9 with TRBJ2-5; 7 bases map to TRBD1. V lost 0 bases and J lost 1; bases outside the gene matches: 3. The CDR3 runs 15 residues. Germline V gene sequence: CDR1 SGDLS, CDR2 YYNGEE. This CDR3 reads CASSVAWDSQETQYF. As DNA, the CDR3 is TGTGCCAGCAGCGTAGCTTGGGACAGCCAAGAGACCCAGTACTTC. Full variable domain (outside the CDR3, taken from reference TRBV9 and TRBJ2-5): DSGVTQTPKHLITATGQRVTLRCSPRSGDLSVYWYQQSLDQGLQFLIQYYNGEERAKGNILERFSAQQFPDLHSELNLSSLELGDSALYFCASSVAWDSQETQYFGPGTRLLVL.

The chain has TRBV6-1 and TRBJ2-3; TRBD1 might be the D (5 bases). The length of the CDR3 is 15 residues. The germline V and J ends were trimmed by 2 bases and 1 base, with 10 bases remaining between them. The germline V gene has CDR1 MNHNS and CDR2 SASEGT. The CDR3 loop is CASSEMGRRTDTQYF. The CDR3, as DNA: TGTGCCAGCAGTGAAATGGGGCGCCGCACAGATACGCAGTATTTT.

V usage is TRBV6-1 and J usage is TRBJ2-3, with a possible D match to TRBD1 (5 bases). The ends were cut back, 8 bases at V and 3 bases at J, with 18 bases in the middle. The CDR3 has 15 residues. The germline V gene encodes CDR1 MNHNS and CDR2 SASEGT. The CDR3 sequence: CASGAGQVWTDTQYF. CDR3 nucleotides: TGTGCCAGCGGGGCAGGGCAGGTCTGGACAGATACGCAGTATTTT.

The gene calls are TRBV6-5 and TRBJ1-3; D might be TRBD1 (6 bases). Trimming cost V 2 bases and J 0 bases, with 11 bases left between them. The germline V gene has CDR1 MNHEY and CDR2 SVGAGI. There are 16 residues in the CDR3. CDR3 region: CASSYRGRGSGNTIYF. The CDR3 nucleotides read TGTGCCAGCAGTTACCGGGGCAGGGGCTCTGGAAACACCATATATTTT.

The chain is built from TRBV6-1 and TRBJ2-1, with 9 bases lining up with TRBD1. The V and J ends lost 6 bases and 8 bases, in that order; junction bases with no gene match: 11. Germline V gives CDR1 MNHNS, CDR2 SASEGT. The CDR3 runs 15 residues. The CDR3 loop reads CASSQGQGWMDEQFF. The CDR3 DNA follows: TGTGCCAGCAGCCAAGGACAGGGGTGGATGGATGAGCAGTTCTTC.

This sequence joins TRBV5-4 and TRBJ2-1; 8 bases match TRBD2. The length of the CDR3 is 16 residues. J lost 4 bases, V lost 4 bases, and 10 bases had no gene match. Germline loops: CDR1 SGHNT, CDR2 YYREEE (reference sequence). In nucleotides, the CDR3 is TGTGCCAGCAGCAGGCCCGCACTAGCGGAATACAATGAGCAGTTCTTC. Encoded protein: CASSRPALAEYNEQFF.

This chain links TRBV6-5 with TRBJ1-5, with D maybe TRBD1 (5 bases). CDR3 length: 14 residues. Trimming stripped 0 bases from V and 8 bases from J, with 11 bases between. The V gene's germline CDR1 is MNHEY and CDR2 SVGAGI. Here the CDR3 reads CASSYSGLSEPQHF. For the CDR3, the DNA is TGTGCCAGCAGTTACTCGGGACTCTCAGAGCCCCAGCATTTT.

The chain uses TRBV6-5 and TRBJ1-1; the D gene is possibly TRBD1 (6 bases). The germline V and J ends were trimmed by 4 bases and 1 base, with 10 bases remaining between them. Germline V gene sequence: CDR1 MNHEY, CDR2 SVGAGI. The CDR3 is 14 amino acids. CDR3 nucleotides: TGTGCCAGCAGTTCAAGGGACACGAACACTGAAGCTTTCTTT. The encoded protein is CASSSRDTNTEAFF.

The chain has TRBV7-2 and TRBJ2-1; 10 positions agree with TRBD2. CDR3 size: 14 residues. Germline V lookup: CDR1 SGHTA, CDR2 FQGNSA. Trimming cost V 6 bases and J 8 bases; bases outside gene matches: 7. Here the CDR3 DNA reads TGTGCCAGCAGACTATTAGCGGGGGGATATGAGCAGTTCTTC. Protein product: CASRLLAGGYEQFF.

This rearrangement joins TRBV7-8 to TRBJ2-1; tentatively, D is TRBD1 (7 bases). The germline CDR1 and CDR2 sequences are SGHVS and FQNEAQ. The CDR3 covers 19 residues. The ends were cut back, 2 bases at V and 8 bases at J, with 28 bases in the middle. CDR3 sequence (DNA): TGTGCCAGCAGCTTATTAGCAAAATTGGCAGGGGGGTTCGCCCATGAGCAGTTCTTC. Protein sequence: CASSLLAKLAGGFAHEQFF.

This clone showed up just once. This chain uses TRBV2 with TRBJ2-7, with 12 nucleotides matching TRBD1. The CDR3 runs 15 residues. V lost 8 bases, J lost 5 bases, and 10 bases stayed unmatched. CDR1 and CDR2 from the germline V gene are SNHLY and FYNNEI. The CDR3 loop is CASRLGGTGGHEQYF. CDR3 bases: TGTGCCAGCCGACTGGGGGGGACAGGGGGCCACGAGCAGTACTTC.

The rearrangement uses TRBV14 and TRBJ1-2; 7 bases line up with TRBD1. The CDR3 contains 14 residues. V lost 1 base and J lost 10; bases outside the gene matches: 9. Germline V lookup: CDR1 SGHDN, CDR2 FVKESK. The CDR3 spells CASSQGQGPLHYTF. DNA of the CDR3: TGTGCCAGCAGCCAAGGACAGGGCCCTCTTCACTACACCTTC. The full variable domain, with the rest looked up from reference TRBV14 and TRBJ1-2, is EAGVTQFPSHSVIEKGQTVTLRCDPISGHDNLYWYRRVMGKEIKFLLHFVKESKQDESGMPNNRFLAERTGGTYSTLKVQPAELEDSGVYFCASSQGQGPLHYTFGSGTRLTVV.

V is TRBV30 and J is TRBJ2-1; D might be TRBD1 (5 bases). Germline V CDR1 and CDR2: GTSNPN, SVGIG (reference sequence). V lost 5 bases to trimming and J lost 0 bases, with 11 bases between them. The CDR3 contains 14 residues. In DNA, the CDR3 is TGTGCCTGGCGGACACCGAGCTCCTACAATGAGCAGTTCTTC. Translated: CAWRTPSSYNEQFF.

The V and J genes are TRBV25-1 and TRBJ1-3, with 7 bases fitting TRBD1. CDR3 length: 13 residues. From germline, CDR1 is MGHDK and CDR2 SYGVNS. With V trimmed by 7 bases and J by 8 bases, 8 bases remained unmatched. The CDR3 protein is CASKNRGFYTIYF. The CDR3 bases are TGTGCCAGCAAGAACAGGGGTTTCTACACCATATATTTT. Full variable domain (outside the CDR3, taken from reference TRBV25-1 and TRBJ1-3): EADIYQTPRYLVIGTGKKITLECSQTMGHDKMYWYQQDPGMELHLIHYSYGVNSTEKGDLSSESTVSRIRTEHFPLTLESARPSHTSQYLCASKNRGFYTIYFGEGSWLTVV.

The chain couples TRBV7-8 to TRBJ1-1; 10 nucleotides match TRBD1. The CDR3 is 15 amino acids. Germline V gene data show CDR1 as SGHVS and CDR2 as FQNEAQ. Trimming removed 2 bases from V and 6 bases from J; junction bases left unmatched: 6. The CDR3 region is CASSLRGQGLAEAFF. Here the CDR3 DNA reads TGTGCCAGCAGCTTACGGGGACAGGGGTTAGCTGAAGCTTTCTTT.

This clone came up once. The chain employs TRBV27 and TRBJ1-1; D is possibly TRBD1 (6 bases). Germline V gives CDR1 MNHEY, CDR2 SMNVEV (reference sequence). The CDR3 extends over 14 amino acids. V lost 3 bases and J lost 4, with 12 bases in between. CDR3 DNA sequence: TGTGCCAGCAGTTTTGGGGGCCGAGCCACTGAAGCTTTCTTT. It yields the protein CASSFGGRATEAFF.

The chain joins TRBV4-1 to TRBJ2-4; D unclear. The length of the CDR3 is 16 residues. Germline CDR1 is MGHRA and CDR2 is YSYEKL. Trimming cost V 1 base and J 0 bases, with 10 bases left between them. CDR3 DNA sequence: TGCGCCAGCAGCCAAGTGACTGTCCTAGCCAAAAACATTCAGTACTTC. It encodes CASSQVTVLAKNIQYF.

V is TRBV5-1 and J is TRBJ2-7, with D hard to call. The CDR3 consists of 14 residues. V was shortened by 0 bases and J by 2 bases, with 9 bases between the two germline ends. CDR1 SGHRS and CDR2 YFSETQ come from the germline V gene. The CDR3 loop reads CASSLAGLAYEQYF. The CDR3 DNA is TGCGCCAGCAGCTTGGCTGGCCTTGCCTACGAGCAGTACTTC.

The rearrangement links TRBV10-2 to TRBJ1-4, with D unresolved. CDR1 WSHSY and CDR2 SAAADI come from the germline V gene. The CDR3 is 17 amino acids. V lost 1 base to trimming and J lost 0 bases, with 12 bases between them. CDR3 region: CASSELTGVATNEKLFF. CDR3 sequence (DNA): TGCGCCAGCAGTGAGTTGACGGGAGTCGCAACTAATGAAAAACTGTTTTTT.

This clone showed up just a few times. The rearrangement uses TRBV7-2 and TRBJ1-3, with 7 positions matching TRBD1. This CDR3 is built from 14 residues. J gave up 6 bases and V 0 bases, and 2 bases lay outside the gene matches. Germline assignment: CDR1 SGHTA and CDR2 FQGNSA. The CDR3 bases are TGTGCCAGCAGCTTAGCACAGGGGACAAACACCATATATTTT. It specifies CASSLAQGTNTIYF.

Comment on this clone: The identical CDR3 is also encoded by other nucleotide sequences in the sample. The chain recombines TRBV9 with TRBJ1-5; D perhaps matches TRBD1 (6 bases). The germline V and J ends were trimmed by 2 bases and 1 base, with 10 bases remaining between them. CDR3 size: 15 residues. Per the germline V gene, CDR1 is SGDLS and CDR2 is YYNGEE. The CDR3 sequence is CASSVGGLSNQPQHF. CDR3 sequence (DNA): TGTGCCAGCAGCGTGGGGGGGCTGAGCAATCAGCCCCAGCATTTT.

This chain joins TRBV6-5 and TRBJ1-4; D not certain. The CDR3 totals 14 residues. Germline values: CDR1 MNHEY, CDR2 SVGAGI. The V and J ends lost 5 bases and 8 bases respectively, with 15 bases between them. The DNA of the CDR3 is TGTGCCAGCAGTCCCAGCGTAGCCAACGAAAAACTGTTTTTT. Translated, it gives CASSPSVANEKLFF.

V gene TRBV5-5 combines with J gene TRBJ1-6, with 10 bases that match TRBD1. V shed 0 bases and J 8 bases; nucleotides not matched to a gene: 11. The CDR3 has 18 amino acids. Germline V gene sequence: CDR1 SGHKS, CDR2 YYEKEE (reference sequence). In DNA, the CDR3 is TGTGCCAGCAGCTTGGTCGCGGGACAGGGGTCAGGTTATTCACCCCTCCACTTT. Residues: CASSLVAGQGSGYSPLHF.

Details on this clone: Different DNA sequences within this sample yield the same CDR3. The CDR3 sequence is CAWSVRGNQPQHF. CDR3 coding DNA: TGTGCCTGGAGTGTTCGGGGAAATCAGCCCCAGCATTTT. The chain links TRBV30 to TRBJ1-5; D is unresolved. V shed 0 bases and J shed 4 bases, with 7 bases lying between them. Germline lookup yields CDR1 GTSNPN and CDR2 SVGIG (reference sequence). CDR3 length: 13 residues.